This T cell receptor beta chain was obtained from a study of shared clonotypes between healthy human individuals. Study details: The study used three CD4 naive, three CD4 memory, two CD8 naive and one CD8 memory plate per donor.

Authors' processing steps: ImmunoSEQ gave junction-only sequences without quality scores, so filtering differed. The protocol was immunoSEQ multiplex PCR, while the TCRdb copy is restricted to in-frame clones and leaves out a portion. The V and J calls and clone size are taken from that table; D and trimming were inferred from the DNA. The sample contains 2 million to 2.5 million clones, 90% to 95% of which appear only once. Donors were Caucasian adults residing in Nashville, Tennessee, USA. A CD45RA+ naive subset and a CD45RA-negative memory subset were split from CD4+ cells. Deletions cut 0 bases from V and 5 bases from J, with 5 bases between. In germline, CDR1 is LNHNV, CDR2 YYDKDF (reference sequence). The CDR3 runs to 13 residues.

This receptor was identified in a man younger than 35 in good health. Some clones in this sample may be carry-over from other donors' samples. The sample consisted of naive CD4+ T cells from PBMCs. The subset denotes: CD45RA+ positively selected. The chain recombines TRBV15 with TRBJ2-1; D ambiguous. In DNA form, the CDR3 reads TGTGCCACCAGCAGAGATCAGGACAATGAGCAGTTCTTC. It yields the protein CATSRDQDNEQFF.